This TCR beta chain was found in a study of T-cell memory formation after mild COVID-19. Study details: Largely donor-specific TCR clusters were found. Study outcomes and limitations: Clones contracting across day 15 to 85 had a balanced CD4/CD8 profile; later expanding clones leaned CD4+. Contracting CD4+ clones sat mainly in CM and EM; CD8+ in EMRA. Memory from before infection featured some responding clones, which suggests cross-reactive memory joined.

One entry per CDR3 protein results from TCRdb running MiXCR on the 5' RACE reads. Of roughly 580,000 distinct CDR3 sequences listed, approximately 18% are singletons. On this clonotype: Its antigen is not known.

V gave up 0 bases and J gave up 3 bases, with 15 bases separating them. There are 16 residues in the CDR3. Germline CDR1 is MNHEY and CDR2 is SVGAGI. The J gene is TRBJ2-7, the V gene TRBV6-5, with D maybe TRBD2 (6 bases). The TCR was taken from an adult woman who had mild COVID-19 (a few samples of this study predate the infection). Cell type and time point are not known. Sequencing input: PBMCs or a T cell subset sorted from them (not recorded which). The CDR3 DNA sequence: TGTGCCAGCAGTTACTCGGGAGCGGGCATGGGCTACGAGCAGTACTTC. Protein: CASSYSGAGMGYEQYF.